This T cell receptor beta chain was found in a study of blood T cell repertoires in COVID-19. Study as a whole: Sites across the United States, Italy and Spain contributed samples from acute and convalescent COVID-19. PBMCs, B-cell-depleted T cells, or T cells provided the cDNA or gDNA that made up the material.

Source study methods: By means of reference gene primer amplification, nucleated cell counts were estimated. The assay was immunoSEQ multiplex PCR, and TCRdb's table has in-frame clones only and misses some. Clone size and the V and J calls come from that table; the DNA yielded D and trimming. The repertoire has some 160,000 clones, about 83% of them found once; the top ten carry around 13%. V shed 9 bases and J 5 bases; nucleotides not matched to a gene: 11. This CDR3 has 14 amino acids. Germline CDR1 MDHEN, CDR2 SYDVKM. The V gene is TRBV28, the J gene TRBJ2-7, with 9 nucleotides matching TRBD1. The sample comprised peripheral blood. This TCR was sampled from a woman at least 80 years old with acute or convalescent COVID-19. The DNA of the CDR3 is TGTGCCAGTATCGCCGGGACAGGGTACCACGAGCAGTACTTC. Translating it yields CASIAGTGYHEQYF.